This TCR beta chain was sequenced during a study of blood T cell repertoires in COVID-19. Study-wide context: PBMCs, B-cell-depleted T cells, or T cells were the source of the cDNA or gDNA that made up the material.

Original handling: Scientists estimated how many nucleated cells there were by amplifying reference gene primers. Assay used: immunoSEQ multiplex PCR; TCRdb lists only in-frame clones, some missing. That table supplies the V and J calls and clone size; D and trimming were determined from the DNA. The sample includes just under 300,000 clones, about 87% seen only once; the top ten take roughly 1.3%. The CDR3 contains 15 residues. Germline values: CDR1 ENHRY, CDR2 SYGVKD. V was clipped by 4 bases and J by 6 bases; unmatched bases: 6. This receptor was identified in a man between 65 and 85 years old with acute or convalescent COVID-19. The sample comprised peripheral blood. This rearrangement joins TRBV10-3 to TRBJ2-1, with TRBD1 matching over 10 bases. In DNA form, the CDR3 reads TGTGCCATCAGTGTCCGGGACAGGGGATTCAATGAGCAGTTCTTC. As protein: CAISVRDRGFNEQFF.